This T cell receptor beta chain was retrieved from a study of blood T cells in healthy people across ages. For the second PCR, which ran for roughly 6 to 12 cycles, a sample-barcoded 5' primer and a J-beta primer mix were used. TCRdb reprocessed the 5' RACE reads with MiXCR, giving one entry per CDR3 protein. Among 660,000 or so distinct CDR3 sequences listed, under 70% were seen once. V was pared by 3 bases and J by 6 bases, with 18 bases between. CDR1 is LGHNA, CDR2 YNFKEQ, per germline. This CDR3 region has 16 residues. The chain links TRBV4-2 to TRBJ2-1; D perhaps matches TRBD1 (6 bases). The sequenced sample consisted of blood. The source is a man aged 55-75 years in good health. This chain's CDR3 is CASSHPGTLGTNEQFF. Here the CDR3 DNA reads TGTGCCAGCAGCCACCCCGGGACATTAGGTACCAATGAGCAGTTCTTC.